This T cell receptor beta chain emerged from a study of technical replicates of blood from several donors. Produced via immunoSEQ multiplex PCR; TCRdb's table is partial and in-frame only. The sample includes approximately 89,000 clones, around 94% of them seen just once. The CDR3 is 14 residues long. V gave up 4 bases and J gave up 1 base, with 8 bases separating them. Germline CDR1 and CDR2: SGHTA and FQGNSA. The source of this sequence is a human donor in good health. Source material: T cells isolated from PBMCs. J is TRBJ2-1 and V is TRBV7-2, with D hard to call. The CDR3: CASSSRSSYNEQFF. The CDR3 nucleotides are TGTGCCAGCAGCTCAAGGAGTTCCTACAATGAGCAGTTCTTC.